The next 6 T cell receptor beta chains were all read from a single sample in a study of cytomegalovirus exposure and HLA in healthy donors. Only in-frame clones appear in the TCRdb table, and some are missing; sequencing was by immunoSEQ multiplex PCR. The table lists approximately 150,000 clones, over 80% of them singletons. The sample was PBMCs. These receptors originate from a man aged 25 to 40 in good health and CMV-seropositive.

The V and J genes are TRBV5-1 and TRBJ2-1; 14 bases align to TRBD2. The CDR3 loop spans 14 amino acids. Losses at the gene ends were 4 bases for V and 8 bases for J; bases not matched to a gene: 2. Looked up from germline, CDR1 is SGHRS and CDR2 is YFSETQ. CDR3 protein: CASSRTSGGYEQFF. CDR3 coding DNA: TGCGCCAGCAGCCGGACTAGCGGGGGGTATGAGCAGTTCTTC.

This clone was counted a single time. The chain uses TRBV7-6 and TRBJ2-4, with TRBD2 matching over 11 bases. The CDR3 sequence is 17 residues long. Germline V gene lookup returns CDR1 SGHVS and CDR2 FNYEAQ. V trimming: 2 bases; J trimming: 8 bases; junction bases outside the gene matches: 11. CDR3 loop: CASSLRRLAGMRHIQYF. CDR3 in DNA: TGTGCCAGCAGCTTACGGCGACTAGCGGGGATGAGACACATTCAGTACTTC.

This clone appeared a single time. The chain employs TRBV9 and TRBJ1-3, with a possible D match to TRBD1 (5 bases). Per germline, CDR1 SGDLS and CDR2 YYNGEE. V was shortened by 6 bases and J by 4 bases, with 8 bases between the two germline ends. The CDR3 loop spans 12 amino acids. The CDR3 DNA reads TGTGCCAGCACGGGGGGGGGAAACACCATATATTTT. It is translated as CASTGGGNTIYF.

The CDR3 loop reads CASSRTADGNTIYF. CDR3 nucleotides: TGTGCCAGCAGCAGGACAGCGGATGGAAACACCATATATTTT. The chain carries TRBV11-2 and TRBJ1-3; a weak D match, TRBD1 (6 bases). The CDR3 consists of 14 residues. The germline V and J ends were trimmed by 5 bases and 3 bases, with 11 bases remaining between them. CDR1 is SGHAT and CDR2 is FQNNGV in the germline V gene.

The chain combines TRBV4-3 with TRBJ2-7, with TRBD2 matching over 7 bases. Per the germline V gene, CDR1 is LGHNA and CDR2 is YSLEER. The V and J ends lost 0 bases and 2 bases, in that order; junction bases with no gene match: 4. The CDR3 extends over 15 amino acids. The CDR3 sequence is CASSQDGRGTYEQYF. The CDR3 DNA reads TGCGCCAGCAGCCAAGACGGGCGGGGGACCTACGAGCAGTACTTC.

As to this clone: Other DNA sequences in this sample translate to the same CDR3. The V gene is TRBV4-3, the J gene TRBJ2-7; D is ambiguous. The CDR3 sequence is 13 residues long. Trimming took 1 base from V and 2 from J, leaving 6 bases between them. Germline V gene data show CDR1 as LGHNA and CDR2 as YSLEER. The CDR3 coding sequence is TGCGCCAGCAGCCAAGGCCCTACCTACGAGCAGTACTTC. It codes for CASSQGPTYEQYF.